The rows below give T cell receptor beta chains drawn from one sample of a study of cytomegalovirus exposure and HLA in healthy donors. TCRdb's copy holds only in-frame clones and misses some; the assay was immunoSEQ multiplex PCR. Among around 200,000 clones listed, just under 75% were seen once. The sequenced sample consisted of PBMCs. These receptors came from a young woman in good health and CMV-seropositive. Both conserved end residues are part of each CDR3. The D gene is left open where the match is weak. Clone size is given for some rows only: seen once, a few or many times, or a class if the clone is expanded.

>NA|TRBJ2-1|16|NA|TRBV5-1
TGCGCCAGCAGCTTGGCCGACGGGATCTCCTACAATGAGCAGTTCTTC
CASSLADGISYNEQFF
>TRBD2|TRBJ2-3|17|NA|TRBV9
TGTGCCAGCAGCGTGGGGACTAGCGGGAGGGACACAGATACGCAGTATTTT
CASSVGTSGRDTDTQYF
>TRBD1|TRBJ1-5|16|NA|TRBV28
TGTGCCAGCAGTTTACCACAGGGGGCGGGCAATCAGCCCCAGCATTTT
CASSLPQGAGNQPQHF
>NA|TRBJ2-1|16|few|TRBV19
TGTGCCAGTAGTATAAGCCCCGGGATAGCGGACAATGAGCAGTTCTTC
CASSISPGIADNEQFF
>TRBD2|TRBJ2-1|15|NA|TRBV11-1
TGTGCCAGCACCAAGCGGGGGGAGAAGGGCAATGAGCAGTTCTTC
CASTKRGEKGNEQFF
>NA|TRBJ1-2|13|NA|TRBV5-1
TGCGCCAGCAGCTTGGAATCCCCGTATGGCTACACCTTC
CASSLESPYGYTF
>TRBD1|TRBJ1-1|13|few|TRBV27
TGTGCCAGCAGGCTACAGGGGGCTACTGAAGCTTTCTTT
CASRLQGATEAFF
>NA|TRBJ2-1|15|NA|TRBV7-2
TGTGCCAGCAGCTTAGCGTTAGCTAGCCGCAGTGAGCAGTTCTTC
CASSLALASRSEQFF
>NA|TRBJ1-3|14|NA|TRBV5-6
TGTGCCAGCAGGACGGTGGGGCCTGGAAACACCATATATTTT
CASRTVGPGNTIYF
>TRBD1|TRBJ1-2|14|few|TRBV9
TGTGCCAGCAGCATAAGCACAGGGGGAAGCGGCTACACCTTC
CASSISTGGSGYTF
>NA|TRBJ1-1|18|NA|TRBV27
TGTGCCAGCAGTTTATCGAACTTGTCTTCTGGACAGCGAAGTAAAGCTTTCTTT
CASSLSNLSSGQRSKAFF
>TRBD2|TRBJ2-6|20|NA|TRBV27
TGTGCCAGCAGTCACACCGAGGAAGCGGGAGGCACCTCTGGGGCCAACGTCCTGACTTTC
CASSHTEEAGGTSGANVLTF
>TRBD2|TRBJ2-1|17|NA|TRBV5-1
TGCGCCAGCAGCTCCGGACTAGCGGGAGGGCCAAACAATGAGCAGTTCTTC
CASSSGLAGGPNNEQFF
>NA|TRBJ2-7|14|NA|TRBV7-9
TGTGCCAGCAGCTTAGCGGGACTTCCCTACGAGCAGTACTTC
CASSLAGLPYEQYF
>NA|TRBJ1-2|14|NA|TRBV27
TGTGCCAGCAGTTTATTAGGGGGGGCCAAGGGCTACACCTTC
CASSLLGGAKGYTF
>NA|TRBJ2-1|13|NA|TRBV11-1
TGTGCCAGCAGCTTAGGCGTGGACAATGAGCAGTTCTTC
CASSLGVDNEQFF